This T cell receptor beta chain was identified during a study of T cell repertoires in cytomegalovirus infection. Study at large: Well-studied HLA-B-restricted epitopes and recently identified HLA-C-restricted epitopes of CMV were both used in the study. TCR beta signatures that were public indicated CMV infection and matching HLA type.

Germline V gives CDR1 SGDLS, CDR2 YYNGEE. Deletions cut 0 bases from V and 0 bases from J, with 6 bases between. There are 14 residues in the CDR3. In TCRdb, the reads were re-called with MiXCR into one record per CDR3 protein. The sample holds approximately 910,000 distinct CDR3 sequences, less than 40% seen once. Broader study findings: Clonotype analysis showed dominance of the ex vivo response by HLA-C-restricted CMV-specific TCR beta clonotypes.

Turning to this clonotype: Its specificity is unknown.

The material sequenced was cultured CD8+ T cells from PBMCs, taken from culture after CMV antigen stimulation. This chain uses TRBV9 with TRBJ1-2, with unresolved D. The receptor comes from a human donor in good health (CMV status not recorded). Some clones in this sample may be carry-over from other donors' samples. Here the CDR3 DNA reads TGTGCCAGCAGCGTAGTCGGAGCTAACTATGGCTACACCTTC. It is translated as CASSVVGANYGYTF.